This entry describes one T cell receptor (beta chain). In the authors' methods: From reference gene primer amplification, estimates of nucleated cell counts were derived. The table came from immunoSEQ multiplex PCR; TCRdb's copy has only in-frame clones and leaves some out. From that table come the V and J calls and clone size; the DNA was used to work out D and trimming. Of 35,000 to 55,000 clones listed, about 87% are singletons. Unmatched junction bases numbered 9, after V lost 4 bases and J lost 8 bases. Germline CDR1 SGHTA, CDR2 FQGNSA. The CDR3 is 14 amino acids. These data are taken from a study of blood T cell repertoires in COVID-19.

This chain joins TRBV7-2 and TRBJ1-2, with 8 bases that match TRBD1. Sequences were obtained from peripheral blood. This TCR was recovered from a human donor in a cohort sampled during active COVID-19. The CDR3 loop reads CASSWGQAGLGYTF. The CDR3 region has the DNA TGTGCCAGCAGCTGGGGACAGGCGGGGTTGGGCTACACCTTC.